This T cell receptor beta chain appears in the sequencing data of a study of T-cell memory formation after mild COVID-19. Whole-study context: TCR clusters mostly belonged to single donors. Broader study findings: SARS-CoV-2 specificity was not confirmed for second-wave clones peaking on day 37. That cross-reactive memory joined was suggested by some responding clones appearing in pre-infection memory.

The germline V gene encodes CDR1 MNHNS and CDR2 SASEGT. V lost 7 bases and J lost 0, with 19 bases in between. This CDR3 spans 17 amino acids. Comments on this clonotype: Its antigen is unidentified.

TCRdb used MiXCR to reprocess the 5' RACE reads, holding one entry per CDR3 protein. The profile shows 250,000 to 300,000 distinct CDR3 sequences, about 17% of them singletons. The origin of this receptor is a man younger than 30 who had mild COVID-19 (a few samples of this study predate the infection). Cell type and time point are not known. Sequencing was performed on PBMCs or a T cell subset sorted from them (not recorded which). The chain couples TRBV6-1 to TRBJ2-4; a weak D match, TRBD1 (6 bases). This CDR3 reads CASKRGTFALAKNIQYF. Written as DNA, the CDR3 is TGTGCCAGCAAGCGTGGGACATTCGCCTTAGCCAAAAACATTCAGTACTTC.